This TCR beta chain was obtained from a study of identical twins. V shed 4 bases and J 5 bases; nucleotides not matched to a gene: 9. This CDR3 has 16 residues. Germline loops: CDR1 SGHDN, CDR2 FVKESK. Each CDR3 protein is one row after TCRdb ran MiXCR on the 5' RACE reads. The sample has approximately 220,000 distinct CDR3 sequences, 7.5% seen once. The sample was also linked to a second study, of yellow fever vaccine responses in identical twins.

The sequence came from a woman under 30 in good health. The sequenced material came from memory (CD45RO+) T cells sorted from blood. V and J are TRBV14 and TRBJ2-2; 8 nucleotides match TRBD1. The CDR3 protein is CASSLGQDWETGELFF. The CDR3 DNA reads as TGTGCCAGCAGCCTGGGACAGGATTGGGAAACCGGGGAGCTGTTTTTT.